This T cell receptor (beta chain) originates from a study of response to subunit inactivated influenza vaccine. General study results and limits: Authors suggested seasonal influenza vaccinations each recruit few new T cells.

MiXCR, applied by TCRdb to the RT-PCR reads, yields one record per CDR3 protein. The sample has about 650,000 distinct CDR3 sequences; 14% are singletons. Of note for this clonotype: The antigen remains undetermined.

This CDR3 comprises 15 residues. V was cut by 1 base and J by 0 bases, with 11 bases left in between. CDR1 is DFQATT, CDR2 SNEGSKA, per germline (reference sequence). V is TRBV20-1 and J is TRBJ2-3; D gene unclear. The source was PBMCs from blood, collected 14 to 15 days before vaccination. The sequence derives from a man aged 45-65 years who received an inactivated influenza vaccine. Here the CDR3 DNA reads TGCAGTGCTAGAGCTTCTCGAGGCAGCACAGATACGCAGTATTTT. Its protein product is CSARASRGSTDTQYF.